Following are 21 T cell receptor beta chains from one sample sequenced in a study of cytomegalovirus exposure and HLA in healthy donors. The PCR used 60 Vbeta and 13 Jbeta primers. Assay: immunoSEQ multiplex PCR; the TCRdb copy retains only in-frame clones and omits some. The sample has 95,000 to 100,000 clones; approximately 82% are singletons. The specimen was PBMCs. Receptors were obtained from a female donor in good health and CMV-seropositive.

The chain couples TRBV4-1 to TRBJ2-2; 8 positions agree with TRBD2. This CDR3 is 17 amino acids long. Trimming removed 4 bases from V and 5 bases from J; junction bases left unmatched: 12. Germline V gene lookup returns CDR1 MGHRA and CDR2 YSYEKL. CDR3 residues: CASSPEEREGRTGELFF. The CDR3 DNA sequence: TGCGCCAGCAGCCCAGAAGAACGGGAGGGCCGAACCGGGGAGCTGTTTTTT.

The chain has TRBV5-1 and TRBJ2-2, with a tentative D call TRBD1 (6 bases). The CDR3 has 18 amino acids. Germline V CDR1 and CDR2: SGHRS, YFSETQ. Trimming shortened V by 7 bases and J by 0 bases, and 22 bases separated the two germline ends. CDR3 nucleotides: TGCGCCAGCGCGAGATTAGGGGCAGGGGACGCGAACACCGGGGAGCTGTTTTTT. Protein sequence: CASARLGAGDANTGELFF. Looking up the rest from reference TRBV5-1 and TRBJ2-2 gives the full variable domain: KAGVTQTPRYLIKTRGQQVTLSCSPISGHRSVSWYQQTPGQGLQFLFEYFSETQRNKGNFPGRFSGRQFSNSRSEMNVSTLELGDSALYLCASARLGAGDANTGELFFGEGSRLTVL.

The V and J genes are TRBV6-5 and TRBJ1-1; 8 bases fit TRBD1. CDR3 length: 15 amino acids. Germline CDR1 is MNHEY and CDR2 is SVGAGI. The V segment lost 3 bases and the J segment 4 bases; nucleotides outside the gene matches: 7. The CDR3 region is CASSYVYTGGTEAFF. The CDR3 DNA follows: TGTGCCAGCAGTTATGTGTACACAGGGGGCACTGAAGCTTTCTTT.

The chain links TRBV10-3 to TRBJ1-2, with D perhaps matching TRBD1 (6 bases). Germline values: CDR1 ENHRY, CDR2 SYGVKD. Trimming removed 4 bases from V and 0 bases from J, with 18 bases in between. This CDR3 contains 17 residues. CDR3 nucleotides: TGTGCCATCAGTGGCCCACAGGGACCAAAAACTAACTATGGCTACACCTTC. Translated: CAISGPQGPKTNYGYTF.

This chain connects TRBV30 to TRBJ2-1; a weak D match, TRBD1 (6 bases). Germline V gene sequence: CDR1 GTSNPN, CDR2 SVGIG (reference sequence). This CDR3 spans 16 amino acids. V lost 0 bases to trimming and J lost 7 bases, with 19 bases between them. In nucleotides, the CDR3 is TGTGCCTGGAGTGTACCTTGGGACACAAAAGGGAATGAGCAGTTCTTC. It encodes CAWSVPWDTKGNEQFF.

CDR3 in amino acids: CASSTGNQPQHF. Written as DNA, the CDR3 is TGTGCCAGCTCAACGGGAAATCAGCCCCAGCATTTT. The chain joins TRBV18 to TRBJ1-5; D not certain. CDR3 length: 12 amino acids. The germline V and J ends were trimmed by 5 bases and 4 bases, with 6 bases remaining between them. Germline V gives CDR1 KGHSH, CDR2 LQKENI.

The chain couples TRBV6-5 to TRBJ1-1; tentatively, D is TRBD1 (5 bases). CDR1 is MNHEY, CDR2 SVGAGI, per germline. The CDR3 has 15 residues. V dropped 6 bases and J dropped 3 bases, with 17 bases sitting between them. The CDR3 sequence: CASSGGRPKDTEAFF. In DNA form, the CDR3 reads TGTGCCAGCAGCGGGGGGAGACCTAAAGACACTGAAGCTTTCTTT.

The chain combines TRBV7-9 with TRBJ2-1; TRBD1 matches 10 bases. V dropped 5 bases and J dropped 7; count of bases not matched to a gene: 8. Germline-derived CDR1 and CDR2 are SEHNR and FQNEAQ (reference sequence). The CDR3 runs 15 residues. The CDR3 reads CASSDRDRGLNEQFF. The DNA for the CDR3 is TGTGCCAGCAGCGACCGGGACAGGGGACTTAATGAGCAGTTCTTC.

The gene calls are TRBV5-1 and TRBJ1-1, with D perhaps TRBD1 (6 bases). V was clipped by 7 bases and J by 5 bases, with 15 bases between them. Germline CDR1 and CDR2: SGHRS and YFSETQ. The CDR3 extends over 13 amino acids. The CDR3 nucleotides read TGCGCCAGCGGTCAGGGGCTGACGACTGAAGCTTTCTTT. This encodes CASGQGLTTEAFF.

The rearrangement links TRBV28 to TRBJ2-2; TRBD2 might be the D (5 bases). CDR3 length: 14 amino acids. V gave up 3 bases and J gave up 5 bases, with 10 bases separating them. Germline CDR1 is MDHEN and CDR2 is SYDVKM. CDR3 nucleotides: TGTGCCAGCAGTTTTTCTGGCGGGACCGGGGAGCTGTTTTTT. As protein: CASSFSGGTGELFF.

The rearrangement links TRBV19 to TRBJ2-1; 7 nucleotides line up with TRBD1. CDR1 and CDR2 (germline): LNHDA, SQIVND (reference sequence). V was pared by 5 bases and J by 1 base, with 8 bases of the junction left unmatched. This CDR3 has 16 residues. The chain's CDR3 is CASSLITGASYNEQFF. DNA for the CDR3: TGTGCCAGTAGTTTAATCACAGGGGCATCCTACAATGAGCAGTTCTTC.

In its sample, this clone was seen a few times. The chain's CDR3 is CASSQLAGVNTGELFF. Here the CDR3 DNA reads TGTGCCAGCAGCCAACTAGCGGGGGTGAACACCGGGGAGCTGTTTTTT. This chain uses TRBV14 with TRBJ2-2; 10 nucleotides agree with TRBD2. The CDR3 has 16 residues. Germline V gives CDR1 SGHDN, CDR2 FVKESK. Trimming at V came to 2 bases and at J to 1 base, leaving 1 base not matched to a gene.

This chain joins TRBV7-2 and TRBJ1-2; 10 bases match TRBD1. Unmatched junction bases numbered 8, after V lost 6 bases and J lost 13 bases. The CDR3 is made up of 12 amino acids. Germline V lookup: CDR1 SGHTA, CDR2 FQGNSA. In DNA form, the CDR3 reads TGTGCCAGCAGTCAGGCGGGACAGGGGTTCACCTTC. This codes for CASSQAGQGFTF. Filled out from reference TRBV7-2 and TRBJ1-2, the complete variable domain reads GAGVSQSPSNKVTEKGKDVELRCDPISGHTALYWYRQSLGQGLEFLIYFQGNSAPDKSGLPSDRFSAERTGGSVSTLTIQRTQQEDSAVYLCASSQAGQGFTFGSGTRLTVV.

In its sample, this clone was seen a few times. The chain couples TRBV6-5 to TRBJ2-7; a weak D match, TRBD1 (6 bases). V was cut by 5 bases and J by 1 base, with 15 bases left in between. Per the germline V gene, CDR1 is MNHEY and CDR2 is SVGAGI. CDR3 size: 15 residues. CDR3 residues: CASSRTVNPSYEQYF. The DNA of the CDR3 is TGTGCCAGCAGTCGGACAGTTAACCCATCCTACGAGCAGTACTTC.

V and J are TRBV29-1 and TRBJ2-2; no firm D call. The germline gives CDR1 SQVTM, CDR2 ANQGSEA. The CDR3 is 14 residues long. Trimming shortened V by 4 bases and J by 1 base, and 10 bases separated the two germline ends. CDR3 region: CSVGGWRNTGELFF. CDR3 nucleotides: TGCAGCGTTGGAGGTTGGAGGAACACCGGGGAGCTGTTTTTT.

The chain joins TRBV4-2 to TRBJ2-1; TRBD1 matches at 9 bases. V was clipped by 3 bases and J by 5 bases; unmatched bases: 2. The CDR3 is 14 amino acids. The germline V gene encodes CDR1 LGHNA and CDR2 YNFKEQ. DNA of the CDR3: TGTGCCAGCAGCCAGACAGGGGGGAACAATGAGCAGTTCTTC. Its protein is CASSQTGGNNEQFF.

This rearrangement joins TRBV15 to TRBJ2-4, with 9 bases lining up with TRBD1. The CDR3 is 17 residues long. Germline loops: CDR1 LNHNV, CDR2 YYDKDF (reference sequence). The junction had 10 bases not matched to a gene; V was cut back by 6 bases and J by 1 base. The CDR3 is CATSAGTGLHAKNIQYF. CDR3 sequence (DNA): TGTGCCACCAGTGCCGGGACAGGGCTTCACGCCAAAAACATTCAGTACTTC.

The V call is TRBV7-2, the J call TRBJ2-7; a possible D gene is TRBD2 (6 bases). The germline gives CDR1 SGHTA, CDR2 FQGNSA. V shed 0 bases and J shed 4 bases, with 13 bases lying between them. The CDR3 runs 15 residues. CDR3 in amino acids: CASSLALGGVYEQYF. CDR3 in DNA: TGTGCCAGCAGCTTAGCGTTGGGCGGGGTATACGAGCAGTACTTC.

The rearrangement uses TRBV5-1 and TRBJ2-2; 12 bases agree with TRBD2. The CDR3 is 17 amino acids. CDR1 and CDR2 (germline): SGHRS, YFSETQ. V lost 2 bases, J lost 4 bases, and 6 bases stayed unmatched. The chain's CDR3 is CASSFETSGRVTGELFF. The DNA for the CDR3 is TGCGCCAGCAGCTTTGAGACTAGCGGGAGAGTCACCGGGGAGCTGTTTTTT.

V is TRBV5-1 and J is TRBJ2-7, with D possibly being TRBD2 (5 bases). Germline V gene lookup returns CDR1 SGHRS and CDR2 YFSETQ. Trimming stripped 3 bases from V and 7 bases from J, with 17 bases between. The CDR3 consists of 14 residues. The CDR3 spells CASSYPGERSEQYF. In DNA, the CDR3 is TGCGCCAGCAGCTACCCCGGGGAGCGGTCTGAGCAGTACTTC. Combining the CDR3 with reference TRBV5-1 and TRBJ2-7 gives the whole variable domain KAGVTQTPRYLIKTRGQQVTLSCSPISGHRSVSWYQQTPGQGLQFLFEYFSETQRNKGNFPGRFSGRQFSNSRSEMNVSTLELGDSALYLCASSYPGERSEQYFGPGTRLTVT.

This chain connects TRBV5-1 to TRBJ1-5, with D tentatively TRBD1 (5 bases). Between the trimmed V and J ends, which lost 0 bases and 1 base, there was a span of 8 bases. This CDR3 comprises 15 residues. The V gene's germline CDR1 is SGHRS and CDR2 YFSETQ. The CDR3 protein is CASSLVGASNQPQHF. The DNA of the CDR3 is TGCGCCAGCAGCTTGGTAGGGGCCAGCAATCAGCCCCAGCATTTT.